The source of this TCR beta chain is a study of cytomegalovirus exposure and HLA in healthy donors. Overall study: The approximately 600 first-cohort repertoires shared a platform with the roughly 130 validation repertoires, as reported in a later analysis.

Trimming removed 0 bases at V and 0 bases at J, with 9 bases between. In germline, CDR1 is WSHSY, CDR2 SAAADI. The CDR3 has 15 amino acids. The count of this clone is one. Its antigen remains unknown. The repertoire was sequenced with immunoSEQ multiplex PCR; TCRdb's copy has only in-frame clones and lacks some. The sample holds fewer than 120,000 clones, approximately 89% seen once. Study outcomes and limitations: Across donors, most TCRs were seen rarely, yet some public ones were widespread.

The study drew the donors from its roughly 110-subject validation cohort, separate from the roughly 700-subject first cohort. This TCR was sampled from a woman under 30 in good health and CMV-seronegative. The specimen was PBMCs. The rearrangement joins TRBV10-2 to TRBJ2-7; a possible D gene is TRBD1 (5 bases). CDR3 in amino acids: CASSESGPLSYEQYF. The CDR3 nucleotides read TGCGCCAGCAGTGAGTCGGGGCCGCTCTCCTACGAGCAGTACTTC.